These T cell receptor beta chains were read from a single sample in a study of blood T cell repertoires in COVID-19. Profiled with immunoSEQ multiplex PCR; TCRdb holds only in-frame clones, not every one. The table shows roughly 310,000 clones, with about nine tenths occurring only once. Input material: PBMCs or T cells enriched from blood (not recorded which). These receptors came from a middle-aged woman who had recovered from COVID-19. CDR3s include the opening cysteine and the closing phenylalanine or tryptophan. D genes are given only for firm matches. The size field is filled for only some rows; it gives once, few, many or a size class.

D: -; V: TRBV27; J: TRBJ2-3; size: -; DNA: TGTGCCAGCAGTTTCCAGCGGGGCACAGATACGCAGTATTTT; CDR3: CASSFQRGTDTQYF
D: TRBD1; V: TRBV15; J: TRBJ1-2; size: -; DNA: TGTGCCACCAGCACTTGGCGGGACAGGGCGGGCTACACCTTC; CDR3: CATSTWRDRAGYTF
D: -; V: TRBV9; J: TRBJ1-1; size: -; DNA: TGTGCCAGCAGCGTAGATTCAGGGGCGATTCCGAACACTGAAGCTTTCTTT; CDR3: CASSVDSGAIPNTEAFF
D: -; V: TRBV5-4; J: TRBJ1-2; size: -; DNA: TGTGCCAGCAGCCCTGACAGCACCTATGGCTACACCTTC; CDR3: CASSPDSTYGYTF
D: TRBD1; V: TRBV25-1; J: TRBJ1-1; size: -; DNA: TGTGCCAGCAGTGAATCAGGGGGCACTGAAGCTTTCTTT; CDR3: CASSESGGTEAFF
D: TRBD1; V: TRBV19; J: TRBJ2-2; size: few; DNA: TGTGCCAGTAGTACCCGGGACAGGGGGTTAAAACTAGACACCGGGGAGCTGTTTTTT; CDR3: CASSTRDRGLKLDTGELFF
D: -; V: TRBV13; J: TRBJ2-5; size: -; DNA: TGTGCCAGCAGCTCCACCGATGGGACAAGGGAGACCCAGTACTTC; CDR3: CASSSTDGTRETQYF
D: -; V: TRBV7-3; J: TRBJ2-2; size: -; DNA: TGTGCCAGCAGCTCCCCCTCAGCGGAGAACACCGGGGAGCTGTTTTTT; CDR3: CASSSPSAENTGELFF
D: -; V: TRBV6-5; J: TRBJ1-5; size: -; DNA: TGTGCCAGCAGGCCACAGGGAGGGAGCAATCAGCCCCAGCATTTT; CDR3: CASRPQGGSNQPQHF
D: TRBD1; V: TRBV7-9; J: TRBJ1-6; size: -; DNA: TGTGCCAGCACCGAGATGACAGGGAACTATAATTCACCCCTCCACTTT; CDR3: CASTEMTGNYNSPLHF
D: -; V: TRBV29-1; J: TRBJ1-1; size: -; DNA: TGCAGCGTTGAAGCGATCGGGGACATGAACACTGAAGCTTTCTTT; CDR3: CSVEAIGDMNTEAFF
D: TRBD1; V: TRBV2; J: TRBJ2-4; size: -; DNA: TGTGCCAGCAGTGCCCAGGGGGCTTTTGCCAAAAACATTCAGTACTTC; CDR3: CASSAQGAFAKNIQYF
D: -; V: TRBV5-8; J: TRBJ1-1; size: once; DNA: TGTGCCAGCAGCTTTGGTGTGTACCAGGGAGGGGCTGAAGCTTTCTTT; CDR3: CASSFGVYQGGAEAFF
D: -; V: TRBV7-9; J: TRBJ1-4; size: -; DNA: TGTGCCAGCAGCTTAAGGGGGTCCTATAATGAAAAACTGTTTTTT; CDR3: CASSLRGSYNEKLFF
D: -; V: TRBV2; J: TRBJ1-2; size: once; DNA: TGTGCCAGCAGTGAAGCGACAGTCTATGGCTACACCTTC; CDR3: CASSEATVYGYTF
D: TRBD1; V: TRBV9; J: TRBJ2-2; size: -; DNA: TGTGCCAGCAGCGTAGCCAGGGGGCGCAGATCAAACACCGGGGAGCTGTTTTTT; CDR3: CASSVARGRRSNTGELFF
D: -; V: TRBV7-2; J: TRBJ1-2; size: -; DNA: TGTGCCAGCAGCTTAGAACAGTCTAACTATGGCTACACCTTC; CDR3: CASSLEQSNYGYTF
D: -; V: TRBV30; J: TRBJ1-5; size: -; DNA: TGTGCCTCCACTCGGGCAGGGGGCAATCAGCCCCAGCATTTT; CDR3: CASTRAGGNQPQHF
D: -; V: TRBV7-2; J: TRBJ2-2; size: -; DNA: TGTGCCAGCAGCTTCTTCACCGGGGAGCTGTTTTTT; CDR3: CASSFFTGELFF
D: TRBD1; V: TRBV9; J: TRBJ2-1; size: -; DNA: TGTGCCAGCAGCGAACACCGGGACAGGGGTGGGAATGAGCAGTTCTTC; CDR3: CASSEHRDRGGNEQFF
D: TRBD1; V: TRBV7-9; J: TRBJ1-1; size: -; DNA: TGTGCCAGCAGCTTAGGGGGGACAGGGGGCAACACTGAAGCTTTCTTT; CDR3: CASSLGGTGGNTEAFF
D: -; V: TRBV9; J: TRBJ2-6; size: -; DNA: TGTGCCAGCAGCACGCAGGGTGCTGGGGCCAACGTCCTGACTTTC; CDR3: CASSTQGAGANVLTF
D: TRBD1; V: TRBV28; J: TRBJ1-4; size: -; DNA: TGTGCCAGCCAGACAGGGTCAAGAGAAAAACTGTTTTTT; CDR3: CASQTGSREKLFF
D: -; V: TRBV19; J: TRBJ1-5; size: -; DNA: TGTGCCAGTAGAAGGGGGATGGGCAATCAGCCCCAGCATTTT; CDR3: CASRRGMGNQPQHF
D: -; V: TRBV7-3; J: TRBJ1-2; size: -; DNA: TGTGCCAGTAAGCTTAGTGGAGCCGCAAGAACCCACTATGGCTACACCTTC; CDR3: CASKLSGAARTHYGYTF
D: TRBD1; V: TRBV6-5; J: TRBJ1-2; size: -; DNA: TGTGCCAGCAGTTACCCGGGACAGGGGATGCATGGCTACACCTTC; CDR3: CASSYPGQGMHGYTF
D: -; V: TRBV27; J: TRBJ1-6; size: -; DNA: TGTGCCAGCAGTCTACAGGCTCACCCCAATTCACCCCTCCACTTT; CDR3: CASSLQAHPNSPLHF
D: -; V: TRBV30; J: TRBJ1-4; size: -; DNA: TGTGCCTGGAGTAGGGAGAATGAAAAACTGTTTTTT; CDR3: CAWSRENEKLFF
D: TRBD1; V: TRBV5-1; J: TRBJ1-1; size: few; DNA: TGCGCCAGCAGGCGTACGACAGGGGGGGTGACCACTGAAGCTTTCTTT; CDR3: CASRRTTGGVTTEAFF
D: TRBD1; V: TRBV18; J: TRBJ2-7; size: once; DNA: TGTGCCAGCACCCGGGACAGGAGCTACGAGCAGTACTTC; CDR3: CASTRDRSYEQYF
D: -; V: TRBV19; J: TRBJ1-2; size: -; DNA: TGTGCCAGTAGTATCGAGTGGGGGCCGGGCTATGGCTACACCTTC; CDR3: CASSIEWGPGYGYTF
D: -; V: TRBV10-3; J: TRBJ1-2; size: -; DNA: TGTGCCATCACTTCGGACGGAGGCTATGGCTACACCTTC; CDR3: CAITSDGGYGYTF
D: TRBD2; V: TRBV10-3; J: TRBJ2-3; size: -; DNA: TGTGCCATCAGGGCCGGGACTAGCGCCACAGATACGCAGTATTTT; CDR3: CAIRAGTSATDTQYF
D: TRBD1; V: TRBV18; J: TRBJ1-3; size: -; DNA: TGTGCCAGCTCACCAACAGGGGTGGAAAACACCATATATTTT; CDR3: CASSPTGVENTIYF
D: -; V: TRBV7-2; J: TRBJ1-6; size: -; DNA: TGTGCCAGCAGCTCCCTAGGATTGGCGGGTGGCATTTCACCCCTCCACTTT; CDR3: CASSSLGLAGGISPLHF
D: -; V: TRBV6-6; J: TRBJ1-5; size: -; DNA: TGTGCCAGCACCACAGGGCGTAGCAATCAGCCCCAGCATTTT; CDR3: CASTTGRSNQPQHF